This T cell receptor beta chain was found in a study of cytomegalovirus exposure and HLA in healthy donors. It was with 60 Vbeta and 13 Jbeta primers that the PCR ran. This table comes from immunoSEQ multiplex PCR, and its TCRdb copy is limited to in-frame clones, with some not included. The table shows 150,000 to 180,000 clones, with 70% to 80% occurring only once. Notes on the study in general: Some highly shared sequence variants likely arose as a pipeline artifact. An analysis was carried out later, and it reportedly showed fewer N-insertions in an Asian-associated ancestry cluster than the approximately 610-donor mean.

CDR1 MNHNY and CDR2 SVGAGI come from the germline V gene (reference sequence). This CDR3 region has 15 residues. Unmatched junction bases numbered 7, after V lost 6 bases and J lost 5 bases. This clone has just a few counts. Its antigen is undetermined. The clonotype originates from a man aged 30 to 45 in good health and CMV-seronegative. V is TRBV6-6 and J is TRBJ2-3; TRBD2 agrees at 11 bases. Specimen: PBMCs. The CDR3 sequence: CASSIAGGRQDTQYF. The CDR3 DNA is TGTGCCAGCAGCATAGCGGGGGGGCGTCAAGATACGCAGTATTTT.